This TCR beta chain was recorded in a study of blood T cell repertoires in COVID-19. Study background: The cDNA or gDNA used as material had been derived from T cells, B-cell-depleted T cells, or PBMCs.

The CDR3 has 14 residues. The germline gives CDR1 MDHEN, CDR2 SYDVKM. Unmatched junction bases numbered 7, after V lost 2 bases and J lost 7 bases. Measured with immunoSEQ multiplex PCR; TCRdb has only the in-frame clones, and not every one. The sample holds fewer than 55,000 clones, 84% seen once. Sample: peripheral blood. This TCR came from a man aged 45-65 years with acute or convalescent COVID-19. V is TRBV28 and J is TRBJ1-2; TRBD1 aligns across 7 bases. CDR3 sequence: CASSLIGGGTGYTF. Written as DNA, the CDR3 is TGTGCCAGCAGTTTAATTGGAGGGGGCACTGGCTACACCTTC.